These 26 T cell receptor beta chains were sequenced from one sample in a study of T-cell memory formation after mild COVID-19. MiXCR, run by TCRdb on the 5' RACE reads, gives a single entry per CDR3 protein. This table holds just over 150,000 distinct CDR3 sequences, less than 40% found once. The specimen sequenced was PBMCs or a T cell subset sorted from them (not recorded which). Receptors were obtained from an adult woman who had mild COVID-19 (a few samples of this study predate the infection). Cell type and time point are not known.

The chain is built from TRBV7-3 and TRBJ2-1; 10 bases map to TRBD2. Germline V gene lookup returns CDR1 SGHTA and CDR2 FQGTGA. The CDR3 consists of 14 residues. V was pared by 5 bases and J by 6 bases, with 4 bases of the junction left unmatched. Written as DNA, the CDR3 is TGTGCCAGCAGCGGAAGCGGGGGGGCCAATGAGCAGTTCTTC. It encodes CASSGSGGANEQFF.

J is TRBJ2-3 and V is TRBV11-2; 8 positions match TRBD2. The CDR3 is 20 amino acids. Germline values: CDR1 SGHAT, CDR2 FQNNGV. With 3 bases clipped from V and 2 bases from J, the junction kept 19 bases outside the gene matches. Here the CDR3 reads CASSLGLLLSGSLLTDTQYF. CDR3 in DNA: TGTGCCAGCAGCTTGGGCCTATTACTAAGCGGGAGTCTTCTCACAGATACGCAGTATTTT.

The sample holds a few counts of this clonotype. The chain joins TRBV9 to TRBJ2-5, with 7 bases identical to TRBD2. CDR3 length equals 18 residues. Looked up from germline, CDR1 is SGDLS and CDR2 is YYNGEE. Trimming at V came to 2 bases and at J to 3 bases, leaving 16 bases not matched to a gene. In DNA form, the CDR3 reads TGTGCCAGCAGCGTTAGTCTGGTCGGCGGGAGCGGGGAAGAGACCCAGTACTTC. Residues: CASSVSLVGGSGEETQYF.

V usage is TRBV7-9 and J usage is TRBJ2-7, with D possibly TRBD1 on 5 matching bases. The germline V gene has CDR1 SEHNR and CDR2 FQNEAQ (reference sequence). Trimming pared 6 bases from V and 7 bases from J, leaving 19 bases between. This CDR3 has 14 residues. The CDR3: CASRPAAGLEEQYF. The CDR3 DNA is TGTGCCAGCAGACCCGCGGCAGGGCTTGAGGAGCAGTACTTC.

The chain employs TRBV6-5 and TRBJ2-5; 8 bases agree with TRBD2. The V gene end was trimmed by 6 bases and the J gene end by 7 bases; junction bases not matched to a gene: 7. Germline loops: CDR1 MNHEY, CDR2 SVGAGI. CDR3 length: 13 amino acids. Here the CDR3 reads CASRASGYSTQYF. CDR3 DNA: TGTGCCAGCAGGGCTAGCGGGTATTCGACCCAGTACTTC.

This clonotype was seen only a few times. The V call is TRBV5-5, the J call TRBJ1-1; no firm D call. Trimming took 3 bases from V and 2 from J, leaving 8 bases between them. CDR1 is SGHKS, CDR2 YYEKEE, per germline (reference sequence). CDR3 length equals 13 residues. The CDR3 nucleotides read TGTGCCAGCAGCTGGGTGGAAAACACTGAAGCTTTCTTT. Its translation: CASSWVENTEAFF.

The CDR3 DNA sequence: TGTGCCACCAAACGAGAGACCCAGTACTTC. Translated: CATKRETQYF. The chain combines TRBV27 with TRBJ2-5; D not certain. This CDR3 contains 10 residues. The germline V gene encodes CDR1 MNHEY and CDR2 SMNVEV (reference sequence). The V gene lost 10 bases and the J gene lost 4 bases, with 7 bases spanning the gap.

Only a few counts were recorded for this clonotype. The rearrangement joins TRBV7-9 to TRBJ2-2; D gene ambiguous. CDR3 length: 12 residues. V was trimmed by 4 bases and J by 6 bases, leaving 6 bases between them. Germline loops: CDR1 SEHNR, CDR2 FQNEAQ (reference sequence). The CDR3 protein is CASSSSPGELFF. The CDR3 coding sequence is TGTGCCAGCAGCTCGTCTCCCGGGGAGCTGTTTTTT.

V gene TRBV20-1 combines with J gene TRBJ1-2; D unclear. V dropped 3 bases and J dropped 0 bases, with 11 bases sitting between them. Germline CDR1 reads DFQATT; CDR2 reads SNEGSKA (reference sequence). The CDR3 is made up of 14 amino acids. CDR3: CSAREEPANYGYTF. Here the CDR3 DNA reads TGCAGTGCTAGGGAAGAACCAGCTAACTATGGCTACACCTTC.

This clonotype occurred many times. V and J are TRBV24-1 and TRBJ2-3; TRBD1 might be the D (6 bases). This CDR3 region has 15 residues. Trimming pared 0 bases from V and 6 bases from J, leaving 12 bases between. In germline, CDR1 is KGHDR, CDR2 SFDVKD. DNA of the CDR3: TGTGCCACCAGTGATTTGGGGACAAGGGAGGATACGCAGTATTTT. Its translation is CATSDLGTREDTQYF.

This chain connects TRBV29-1 to TRBJ1-2; 10 bases match TRBD1. The CDR3 contains 11 residues. Germline V lookup: CDR1 SQVTM, CDR2 ANQGSEA. V was clipped by 6 bases and J by 8 bases; unmatched bases: 3. CDR3: CSVGQGWGYTF. DNA for the CDR3: TGCAGCGTGGGACAGGGGTGGGGCTACACCTTC.

This clonotype has a handful of counts. The chain joins TRBV12-3 or TRBV12-4 to TRBJ2-1; a weak D match, TRBD2 (5 bases). Trimming stripped 2 bases from V and 9 bases from J, with 5 bases between. The CDR3 covers 11 residues. The CDR3: CASSLRGEQFF. CDR3 in DNA: TGTGCCAGCAGTTTACGGGGTGAGCAGTTCTTC.

The CDR3 bases are TGCAGCGTTAGTGAGGCAGGGGGCTACGAGCAGTACTTC. This sequence encodes CSVSEAGGYEQYF. The chain carries TRBV29-1 and TRBJ2-7, with 7 bases fitting TRBD1. The V and J ends lost 5 bases and 3 bases, in that order; junction bases with no gene match: 7. Germline-derived CDR1 and CDR2 are SQVTM and ANQGSEA. The CDR3 extends over 13 amino acids.

This chain uses TRBV3-1 with TRBJ1-1; possible D gene TRBD1, 6 bases. The CDR3 sequence is 16 residues long. Germline CDR1 reads LGHDT; CDR2 reads YNNKEL (reference sequence). V was shortened by 5 bases and J by 6 bases, with 22 bases between the two germline ends. CDR3 DNA: TGTGCCAGCAGCTCCCCGGGGGGGGGCCCCCTGGCTGAAGCTTTCTTT. Its protein is CASSSPGGGPLAEAFF.

This chain links TRBV20-1 with TRBJ2-2; 13 nucleotides line up with TRBD2. Germline V CDR1 and CDR2: DFQATT, SNEGSKA (reference sequence). The CDR3 consists of 16 residues. Losses at the gene ends were 2 bases for V and 5 bases for J; bases not matched to a gene: 5. CDR3 bases: TGCAGTGCTAGACGGGGGACTAGCGGGGTAACCGGGGAGCTGTTTTTT. It specifies CSARRGTSGVTGELFF.

This clonotype was detected only once. The chain links TRBV7-2 to TRBJ2-7; D is unresolved. In germline, CDR1 is SGHTA, CDR2 FQGNSA. The CDR3 runs to 17 residues. V lost 5 bases, J lost 2 bases, and 22 bases lay in between. The CDR3 loop is CASSPKKGGFDTYEQYF. The DNA of the CDR3 is TGTGCCAGCAGCCCCAAGAAGGGTGGGTTCGACACCTACGAGCAGTACTTC.

The chain recombines TRBV3-1 with TRBJ1-2; 7 nucleotides align to TRBD1. Germline trimming cut 4 bases from V and 9 bases from J; bases unmatched to any gene: 11. The CDR3 is made up of 14 amino acids. The germline gives CDR1 LGHDT, CDR2 YNNKEL (reference sequence). The CDR3 DNA is TGTGCCAGCAGCCCGACCCGACAGGGTCTAAGCTACACCTTC. Translation gives CASSPTRQGLSYTF.

This sequence joins TRBV4-3 and TRBJ1-4; 7 bases are a match to TRBD1. The V gene's germline CDR1 is LGHNA and CDR2 YSLEER. V lost 0 bases to trimming and J lost 8 bases; unmatched junction nucleotides: 18. The CDR3 consists of 19 residues. The CDR3 DNA follows: TGCGCCAGCAGCCAAGATCACAGGGGTGGCCCCCGAACCAAGGAAAAACTGTTTTTT. This encodes CASSQDHRGGPRTKEKLFF.

The chain uses TRBV5-6 and TRBJ2-1; D is uncertain. Trimming left V 3 bases short and J 8 bases short, with 6 bases between. CDR1 and CDR2 from the germline V gene are SGHDT and YYEEEE. The CDR3 is 11 residues long. CDR3 DNA: TGTGCCAGCAGCTATGAGTATGAGCAGTTCTTC. This translates into CASSYEYEQFF.

This clonotype appeared a few times. The V gene is TRBV9, the J gene TRBJ1-1; D not certain. CDR3 size: 15 residues. Looked up from germline, CDR1 is SGDLS and CDR2 is YYNGEE. V was shortened by 4 bases and J by 4 bases, with 17 bases between the two germline ends. This CDR3 is CASSPTVGSATEAFF. Written as DNA, the CDR3 is TGTGCCAGCAGCCCGACGGTGGGTTCGGCCACTGAAGCTTTCTTT.

The V call is TRBV20-1, the J call TRBJ2-7; 7 bases match TRBD2. Germline V gene data show CDR1 as DFQATT and CDR2 as SNEGSKA (reference sequence). V lost 1 base to trimming and J lost 5 bases; unmatched junction nucleotides: 5. This CDR3 has 13 amino acids. The CDR3 DNA reads TGCAGTGCTAGAGTGCGAGCGGGAAACGAGCAGTACTTC. This encodes CSARVRAGNEQYF.

The chain employs TRBV7-2 and TRBJ2-5; 7 nucleotides line up with TRBD1. J gave up 4 bases and V 2 bases, and 7 bases lay outside the gene matches. The germline V gene encodes CDR1 SGHTA and CDR2 FQGNSA. This CDR3 spans 15 amino acids. The CDR3, as DNA: TGTGCCAGCAGCTTAAGGGGGCTAGGGGCAGAGACCCAGTACTTC. Protein: CASSLRGLGAETQYF.

Only a few counts were recorded for this clonotype. The chain joins TRBV5-1 to TRBJ2-2, with D possibly being TRBD1 (5 bases). Trimming took off 2 bases at V and 7 bases at J, with 9 bases between the two ends. Germline V gene data show CDR1 as SGHRS and CDR2 as YFSETQ. This CDR3 region has 13 residues. CDR3 sequence reads: CASSFQTVGELFF. DNA for the CDR3: TGCGCCAGCAGCTTCCAGACAGTCGGGGAGCTGTTTTTT.

The V and J genes are TRBV6-5 and TRBJ2-7, with 8 bases identical to TRBD2. Trimming at V came to 2 bases and at J to 0 bases, leaving 6 bases not matched to a gene. The length of the CDR3 is 16 residues. Germline CDR1 and CDR2: MNHEY and SVGAGI. The CDR3 region has the DNA TGTGCCAGCAGTTACGACCTAAGCGGGAGCTCCTACGAGCAGTACTTC. Amino acid sequence: CASSYDLSGSSYEQYF.

The chain has TRBV5-1 and TRBJ2-7; TRBD1 agrees at 11 bases. The CDR3 runs 14 residues. The V segment lost 4 bases and the J segment 7 bases; nucleotides outside the gene matches: 7. Germline values: CDR1 SGHRS, CDR2 YFSETQ. This chain's CDR3 is CASSPDRGLREQYF. The CDR3 bases are TGCGCCAGCAGCCCGGACAGGGGGCTTCGGGAGCAGTACTTC. Full variable domain (missing parts from reference TRBV5-1 and TRBJ2-7): KAGVTQTPRYLIKTRGQQVTLSCSPISGHRSVSWYQQTPGQGLQFLFEYFSETQRNKGNFPGRFSGRQFSNSRSEMNVSTLELGDSALYLCASSPDRGLREQYFGPGTRLTVT.

This clonotype was seen a handful of times. The chain's CDR3 is CASSLGSQGERPSYEQYF. The CDR3 DNA reads TGTGCCAGCAGCTTAGGCTCCCAGGGCGAGCGTCCCTCCTACGAGCAGTACTTC. This chain joins TRBV7-6 and TRBJ2-7; D is possibly TRBD1 (5 bases). V lost 1 base and J 0 bases, leaving 19 bases between the germline ends. The germline V gene has CDR1 SGHVS and CDR2 FNYEAQ. The CDR3 is 18 amino acids.